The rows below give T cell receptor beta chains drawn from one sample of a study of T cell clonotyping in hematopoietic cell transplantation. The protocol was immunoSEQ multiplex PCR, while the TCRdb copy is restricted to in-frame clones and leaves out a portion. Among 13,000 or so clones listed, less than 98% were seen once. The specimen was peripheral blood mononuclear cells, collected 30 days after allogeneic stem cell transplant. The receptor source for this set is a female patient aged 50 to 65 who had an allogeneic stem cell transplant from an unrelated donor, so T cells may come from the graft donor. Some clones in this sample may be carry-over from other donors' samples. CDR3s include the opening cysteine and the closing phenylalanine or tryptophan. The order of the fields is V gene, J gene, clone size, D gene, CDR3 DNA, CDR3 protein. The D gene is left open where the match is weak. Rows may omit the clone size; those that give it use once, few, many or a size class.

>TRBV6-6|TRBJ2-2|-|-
TGTGCCAGCAGGGAGGGCCTGAACACCGGGGAGCTGTTTTTT
CASREGLNTGELFF
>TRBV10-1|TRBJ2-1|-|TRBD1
TGCGCCAGCAGTGAAGGGTGGCTGGGGGACAGAGTAAATGAGCAGTTCTTC
CASSEGWLGDRVNEQFF
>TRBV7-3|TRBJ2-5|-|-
TGTGCCAGCAGCTTAACCCCATTAGGAGAGACCCAGTACTTC
CASSLTPLGETQYF
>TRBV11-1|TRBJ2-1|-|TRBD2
TGTGCCAGCAGCTTATCAGACACTAGCGGGGGGCGGGGTGAGCAGTTCTTC
CASSLSDTSGGRGEQFF
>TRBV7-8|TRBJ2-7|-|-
TGTGCCAGCAGCCTGGCCCCGACCGTGATTTGGGAGCAGTACTTC
CASSLAPTVIWEQYF
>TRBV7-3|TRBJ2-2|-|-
TGTGCCAGCAGCCCCAGGGGGAGGGTCCTCCCAGGGGAGCTGTTTTTT
CASSPRGRVLPGELFF
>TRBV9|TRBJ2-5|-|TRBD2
TGTGCCAGCAGCGTAGCGGCTAGCGGTGGGGAGACCCAGTACTTC
CASSVAASGGETQYF
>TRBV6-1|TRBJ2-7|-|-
TGTGCCGCCGAGGGGAATCCCTACGAGCAGTACTTC
CAAEGNPYEQYF
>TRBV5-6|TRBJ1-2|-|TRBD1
TGTGCCAGCACCGCTGGAAGGGACAGGGCCTATGGCTACACCTTC
CASTAGRDRAYGYTF
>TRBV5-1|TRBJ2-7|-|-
TGCGCCAGCAGCCTTACAGGGATGCTCTACGAGCAGTACTTC
CASSLTGMLYEQYF
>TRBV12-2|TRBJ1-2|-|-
TGTGCAAGTCGCACACAGGAGGAGCCTCGAGGCTACACCTTC
CASRTQEEPRGYTF
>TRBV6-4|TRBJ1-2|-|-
TGTGCCAGCAAGGGAGGGGGGAGGGGCTACACCTTC
CASKGGGRGYTF
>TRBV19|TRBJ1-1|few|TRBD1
TGTGCCAGTAGTATAGATCAGTGGACAGGGATCAACACTGAAGCTTTCTTT
CASSIDQWTGINTEAFF
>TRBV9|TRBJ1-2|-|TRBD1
TGTGCCAGCAGCGAGAACACCGGGACAGCGGATGGCTACACCTTC
CASSENTGTADGYTF
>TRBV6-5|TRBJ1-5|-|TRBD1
TGTGCCAGCAGCACGACCAGACAGGGAGGGCAGCCCCAGCATTTT
CASSTTRQGGQPQHF
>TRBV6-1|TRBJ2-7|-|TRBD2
TGTGCCAGCAGTGCTGCTAGCGGGGGGGTCTACGAGCAGTACTTC
CASSAASGGVYEQYF
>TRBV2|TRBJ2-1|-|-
TGTGCCAGCAGTCTAAGAATCCCAGGGGTTACCTACAATGAGCAGTTCTTC
CASSLRIPGVTYNEQFF
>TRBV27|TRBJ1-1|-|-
TGTGCCAGCAGGTCACCGGGACCCTGGAGGTCTGAAGCTTTCTTT
CASRSPGPWRSEAFF
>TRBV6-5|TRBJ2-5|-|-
TGTGCCAGCGTTTCATTGGGGACCCAGTACTTC
CASVSLGTQYF
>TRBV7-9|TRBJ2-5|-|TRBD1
TGTGCCAGCAGCCGCGACAGGGGAGAGGTCCAAGAGACCCAGTACTTC
CASSRDRGEVQETQYF
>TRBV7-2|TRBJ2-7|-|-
TGTGCCAGCAGCTCTGTAATCTCCTACGAGCAGTACTTC
CASSSVISYEQYF
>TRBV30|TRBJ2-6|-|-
TGTGCCTGGGCCCGACCTGGGGCCAACGTCCTGACTTTC
CAWARPGANVLTF
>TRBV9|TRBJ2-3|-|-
TGTGCCAGCAGCGTAGGAGTCACAGATACGCAGTATTTT
CASSVGVTDTQYF
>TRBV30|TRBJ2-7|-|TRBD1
TGTGCCTGGAGTCAAATGACAGGGGCCTACGAGCAGTACTTC
CAWSQMTGAYEQYF
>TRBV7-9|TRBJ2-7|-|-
TGTGCCAGCAGCTCATCACAGGGCACAGGCTACGAGCAGTACTTC
CASSSSQGTGYEQYF
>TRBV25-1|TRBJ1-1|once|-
TGTGCCAGCAGTGGATTAACAGGGAACACTGAAGCTTTCTTT
CASSGLTGNTEAFF